Included here is one T cell receptor (beta chain) sequence, with context. Its antigen remains unknown. The data originate from a study of persistence of HIV-infected CD4 T cells. Study context: Median time on suppressive ART was seven to eight years. Anti-CD3/anti-CD28 stimulation activated a higher proportion of cells than antigen stimulation, with lower memory fraction. Study-wide findings and caveats: Rare CMV-responding cells carrying HIV-1 proviruses were not analyzed separately for TCR.

Nonspecific anti-CD3/anti-CD28 bead stimulation represents the broad CD4+ T cell repertoire. CD4+ T cells upregulating both CD40 ligand and CD69 were sorted as responding cells. For around 19 hours, CD8-depleted PBMCs received anti-CD28/CD49d costimulation, a CD40-blocking antibody and enfuvirtide. Sequencing used immunoSEQ version 4 in survey mode. Sequencing used immunoSEQ multiplex PCR; TCRdb keeps in-frame clones, though not all of them. The repertoire has under 50,000 clones, more than 85% of them found once; the top ten carry around 2%. The CDR3 totals 14 residues. Germline V lookup: CDR1 SGHRS, CDR2 YFSETQ. The germline V and J ends were trimmed by 0 bases and 1 base, with 2 bases remaining between them.

The TCR sequence derives from an adult man with HIV who was CMV-seropositive. This rearrangement joins TRBV5-1 to TRBJ2-6; unclear D gene. This specimen consisted of CD4+ T cells sorted from PBMCs after approximately 20-hour stimulation, obtained from a patient who received antiretroviral therapy. The CDR3 DNA reads as TGCGCCAGCAGCTTGGGGTCTGGGGCCAACGTCCTGACTTTC. Amino acids: CASSLGSGANVLTF.